The 29 T cell receptor beta chains given below trace back to one sample, sequenced in a study of cytomegalovirus exposure and HLA in healthy donors. It was with 60 Vbeta and 13 Jbeta primers that the PCR ran. Using immunoSEQ multiplex PCR, the repertoire was profiled, and TCRdb retains in-frame clones only, with some absent. This sample has about 190,000 clones, with around 83% found just once. Input material: PBMCs. The receptors come from a woman younger than 30 in good health and CMV-seronegative.

Concerning this clone itself: The same CDR3 can be traced to other DNA sequences in this sample. The V and J genes are TRBV5-1 and TRBJ2-3; 11 nucleotides line up with TRBD1. Looked up from germline, CDR1 is SGHRS and CDR2 is YFSETQ. V was clipped by 4 bases and J by 5 bases; unmatched bases: 6. This CDR3 has 15 amino acids. CDR3: CASSLPGQGVDTQYF. Written as DNA, the CDR3 is TGCGCCAGCAGCCTACCGGGACAGGGGGTAGATACGCAGTATTTT.

The J gene is TRBJ2-2, the V gene TRBV7-9; tentative D call: TRBD2 (6 bases). Germline-derived CDR1 and CDR2 are SEHNR and FQNEAQ (reference sequence). Deletions cut 5 bases from V and 2 bases from J, with 18 bases between. The CDR3 totals 17 residues. CDR3 loop: CASSPGGLGSNTGELFF. The DNA of the CDR3 is TGTGCCAGCAGCCCCGGGGGATTGGGTAGCAACACCGGGGAGCTGTTTTTT. The full variable domain, completed using reference TRBV7-9 and TRBJ2-2, is DTGVSQNPRHKITKRGQNVTFRCDPISEHNRLYWYRQTLGQGPEFLTYFQNEAQLEKSRLLSDRFSAERPKGSFSTLEIQRTEQGDSAMYLCASSPGGLGSNTGELFFGEGSRLTVL.

The chain links TRBV11-3 to TRBJ2-1; D is perhaps TRBD2 (6 bases). The V end was cut by 5 bases, the J end by 8 bases, with 19 bases between. Germline CDR1 is SGHNT and CDR2 is YENEEA. CDR3 length equals 15 residues. CDR3 DNA sequence: TGTGCCAGCAGCAAGGGACTTAGAAAATCGGATGAGCAGTTCTTC. Its protein is CASSKGLRKSDEQFF.

The chain uses TRBV2 and TRBJ2-5, with 7 bases fitting TRBD2. The end of the DNA is better explained by TRBJ2-7, so the J call may be wrong. CDR3 length: 13 amino acids. Per germline, CDR1 SNHLY and CDR2 FYNNEI. The CDR3 nucleotides are TGTGCCAGCAGTGACGGACTAGTCGGCGAGCAGTACTTC. This codes for CASSDGLVGEQYF.

The V call is TRBV5-3, the J call TRBJ2-1; D ambiguous. TRBV5-3 is filed as an ORF, its function uncertain. The CDR3 is 14 amino acids. V was clipped by 1 base and J by 3 bases, with 8 bases between them. The CDR3 DNA reads TGTGCCAGAAGCTTGCAGGTGCTCTACAATGAGCAGTTCTTC. It specifies CARSLQVLYNEQFF.

The chain carries TRBV27 and TRBJ1-6; the D is unclear. The CDR3 length is 15 residues. V lost 3 bases and J lost 8, with 14 bases in between. Germline CDR1 reads MNHEY; CDR2 reads SMNVEV (reference sequence). CDR3 residues: CASSLSVSRDSPLHF. CDR3 nucleotide sequence: TGTGCCAGCAGTTTGAGTGTCTCCCGGGATTCACCCCTCCACTTT.

The table lists this clone with a few counts. CDR3 DNA: TGCGCCAGCAGCTTGGCCACGGGGGAGTGGTACGAGCAGTACTTC. Encoded protein: CASSLATGEWYEQYF. The rearrangement joins TRBV5-1 to TRBJ2-5; weak D call: TRBD2 (6 bases). The DNA matches TRBJ2-7 better at its end, which makes the J call doubtful. Looked up from germline, CDR1 is SGHRS and CDR2 is YFSETQ. This CDR3 has 15 amino acids.

The chain uses TRBV6-1 and TRBJ1-5, with TRBD1 identical over 8 bases. CDR1 MNHNS and CDR2 SASEGT come from the germline V gene. After removal of 5 bases from V and 6 bases from J, the junction contained 6 bases not matched to a gene. The CDR3 has 14 residues. The CDR3 DNA reads as TGTGCCAGCAGTATCACAGGGGGAGGTCAGCCCCAGCATTTT. Its protein product is CASSITGGGQPQHF.

This clone was seen just once. The chain joins TRBV5-4 to TRBJ2-2, with no clear D. Germline lookup yields CDR1 SGHNT and CDR2 YYREEE (reference sequence). This CDR3 is 14 amino acids long. V lost 0 bases, J lost 1 base, and 4 bases lay in between. The chain's CDR3 is CASSLAGNTGELFF. Here the CDR3 DNA reads TGTGCCAGCAGCTTGGCGGGGAACACCGGGGAGCTGTTTTTT.

J is TRBJ1-1 and V is TRBV9; no clear D gene. The V end was cut by 2 bases, the J end by 5 bases, with 13 bases between. There are 14 residues in the CDR3. Germline lookup yields CDR1 SGDLS and CDR2 YYNGEE. CDR3 sequence reads: CASSVSGERTEAFF. CDR3 DNA: TGTGCCAGCAGCGTGTCTGGGGAGAGGACTGAAGCTTTCTTT.

The V call is TRBV7-9, the J call TRBJ2-2; maybe TRBD1 (6 bases). The CDR3 runs 15 residues. Looked up from germline, CDR1 is SEHNR and CDR2 is FQNEAQ (reference sequence). V shed 4 bases and J shed 2 bases, with 11 bases lying between them. The CDR3 loop is CASSYTGHNTGELFF. As DNA, the CDR3 is TGTGCCAGCAGCTATACGGGACATAACACCGGGGAGCTGTTTTTT.

The V call is TRBV18, the J call TRBJ2-5; D is unclear. The CDR3 covers 12 residues. Trimming shortened V by 0 bases and J by 4 bases, and 3 bases separated the two germline ends. Germline V gene sequence: CDR1 KGHSH, CDR2 LQKENI. CDR3 sequence: CASSPPAETQYF. In nucleotides, the CDR3 is TGTGCCAGCTCACCACCAGCAGAGACCCAGTACTTC.

V gene TRBV10-1 combines with J gene TRBJ1-2; D is undetermined. Germline V gene data show CDR1 as WNHNN and CDR2 as SYGVQD (reference sequence). The CDR3 covers 14 residues. V was clipped by 4 bases and J by 5 bases, with 14 bases between them. The CDR3 sequence: CASSADSSPYGYTF. CDR3 in DNA: TGCGCCAGCAGTGCCGACTCCAGCCCGTATGGCTACACCTTC.

The count of this clone is one. The chain is built from TRBV7-2 and TRBJ2-7; 7 bases are shared with TRBD2. V lost 1 base, J lost 1 base, and 4 bases stayed unmatched. This CDR3 has 15 amino acids. Germline V CDR1 and CDR2: SGHTA, FQGNSA. The CDR3: CASSLEASGSYEQYF. Here the CDR3 DNA reads TGTGCCAGCAGCTTAGAGGCTAGCGGATCCTACGAGCAGTACTTC.

This sequence joins TRBV5-1 and TRBJ2-2; 13 positions agree with TRBD2. Germline V gene lookup returns CDR1 SGHRS and CDR2 YFSETQ. There are 19 residues in the CDR3. V dropped 1 base and J dropped 0; count of bases not matched to a gene: 6. CDR3 amino acids: CASSLPLAGGQTNTGELFF. CDR3 in DNA: TGCGCCAGCAGCTTGCCACTAGCGGGGGGGCAAACGAACACCGGGGAGCTGTTTTTT.

The chain uses TRBV6-6 and TRBJ2-5; D is perhaps TRBD1 (6 bases). Germline CDR1 MNHNY, CDR2 SVGAGI (reference sequence). V lost 8 bases, J lost 5 bases, and 18 bases lay in between. The CDR3 extends over 14 amino acids. CDR3 nucleotides: TGTGCCAGCCGTACTCACAGGGAAATTGAGACCCAGTACTTC. This codes for CASRTHREIETQYF.

The CDR3 loop reads CASSFNRVGEQYF. The CDR3 DNA is TGTGCCAGCAGCTTCAACAGGGTAGGGGAGCAGTACTTC. This chain joins TRBV5-6 and TRBJ2-7, with a weak D call TRBD1 (6 bases). The CDR3 loop spans 13 amino acids. V lost 2 bases to trimming and J lost 7 bases, with 13 bases between them. Germline values: CDR1 SGHDT, CDR2 YYEEEE.

The chain recombines TRBV13 with TRBJ1-1, with TRBD1 matching over 7 bases. Germline lookup yields CDR1 PRHDT and CDR2 FYEKMQ (reference sequence). The V segment lost 5 bases and the J segment 3 bases; nucleotides outside the gene matches: 15. The CDR3 runs to 17 residues. Written as DNA, the CDR3 is TGTGCCAGCAGCCCGGGACAGTTCATAGGGTCGCACACTGAAGCTTTCTTT. Translation: CASSPGQFIGSHTEAFF.

This chain joins TRBV6-5 and TRBJ2-7; TRBD2 matches 7 bases. Trimming cost V 6 bases and J 0 bases; bases outside gene matches: 8. CDR1 and CDR2 (germline): MNHEY, SVGAGI. This CDR3 has 15 amino acids. The CDR3: CASSRGGRASYEQYF. CDR3 DNA: TGTGCCAGCAGCCGCGGGGGACGGGCCTCCTACGAGCAGTACTTC.

The gene calls are TRBV27 and TRBJ2-7; weak D call: TRBD1 (5 bases). Trimming took 2 bases from V and 1 from J, leaving 12 bases between them. CDR1 is MNHEY, CDR2 SMNVEV, per germline (reference sequence). The CDR3 extends over 15 amino acids. CDR3 residues: CASSLDGRVSYEQYF. CDR3 DNA: TGTGCCAGCAGTTTAGATGGCAGGGTTTCCTACGAGCAGTACTTC.

The rearrangement links TRBV27 to TRBJ2-7; tentatively, D is TRBD1 (6 bases). Germline V gene lookup returns CDR1 MNHEY and CDR2 SMNVEV (reference sequence). CDR3 size: 14 residues. The V and J ends lost 4 bases and 0 bases respectively, with 10 bases between them. The CDR3 region is CASSSQGSSYEQYF. In DNA form, the CDR3 reads TGTGCCAGCAGTTCGCAGGGGAGCTCCTACGAGCAGTACTTC.

The CDR3 loop reads CASSGLAGAIGEETQYF. The CDR3 DNA reads as TGTGCCAGCAGCGGACTAGCGGGAGCCATAGGTGAGGAGACCCAGTACTTC. The chain is built from TRBV11-2 and TRBJ2-5, with 13 bases matching TRBD2. CDR1 and CDR2 (germline): SGHAT, FQNNGV. The CDR3 is 17 residues long. Trimming at V came to 5 bases and at J to 5 bases, leaving 11 bases not matched to a gene. The full variable domain, in which reference TRBV11-2 and TRBJ2-5 provide the parts outside the CDR3, is EAGVAQSPRYKIIEKRQSVAFWCNPISGHATLYWYQQILGQGPKLLIQFQNNGVVDDSQLPKDRFSAERLKGVDSTLKIQPAKLEDSAVYLCASSGLAGAIGEETQYFGPGTRLLVL.

The V gene is TRBV19, the J gene TRBJ2-2; 7 bases agree with TRBD1. From germline, CDR1 is LNHDA and CDR2 SQIVND (reference sequence). This CDR3 has 15 residues. V dropped 7 bases and J dropped 5; count of bases not matched to a gene: 10. This CDR3 is CASKRQGERTGELFF. As DNA, the CDR3 is TGTGCCAGTAAGCGCCAGGGGGAAAGAACCGGGGAGCTGTTTTTT. Based on the CDR3 plus reference TRBV19 and TRBJ2-2, the full variable domain is DGGITQSPKYLFRKEGQNVTLSCEQNLNHDAMYWYRQDPGQGLRLIYYSQIVNDFQKGDIAEGYSVSREKKESFPLTVTSAQKNPTAFYLCASKRQGERTGELFFGEGSRLTVL.

A few counts support this clone. The CDR3 coding sequence is TGTGCCAGCAGTCCTGACAGGCTAAATGAAAAACTGTTTTTT. Protein product: CASSPDRLNEKLFF. The chain is built from TRBV6-1 and TRBJ1-4; D might be TRBD1 (6 bases). V lost 5 bases and J 5 bases, leaving 12 bases between the germline ends. The CDR3 loop spans 14 amino acids. Germline loops: CDR1 MNHNS, CDR2 SASEGT.

Notes on this clone: One end of the junction is discordant with germline, which a read error may explain. The chain is built from TRBV4-2 and TRBJ2-5; 9 bases align to TRBD2. Germline values: CDR1 LGHNA, CDR2 YNFKEQ. This CDR3 comprises 15 residues. The DNA for the CDR3 is TGTGCCAACAGCCAAGAAAGCGGGGGGTGGGAGACCCAGTACTTC. It yields the protein CANSQESGGWETQYF.

The chain uses TRBV6-4 and TRBJ1-1, with a weak D call TRBD1 (5 bases). Trimming removed 8 bases from V and 11 bases from J, with 18 bases in between. Germline V gene data show CDR1 as MRHNA and CDR2 as SNTAGT. This CDR3 has 12 residues. The CDR3 coding sequence is TGTGCCAGCGCGGGACCTACGGGGTGGGCTTTCTTT. Protein sequence: CASAGPTGWAFF.

The chain combines TRBV5-1 with TRBJ2-3, with D maybe TRBD1 (6 bases). Germline CDR1 is SGHRS and CDR2 is YFSETQ. This CDR3 comprises 18 residues. Trimming removed 0 bases at V and 0 bases at J, with 17 bases between. CDR3 protein: CASSLEGPGVVSTDTQYF. The CDR3, as DNA: TGCGCCAGCAGCTTGGAGGGCCCAGGGGTCGTTAGCACAGATACGCAGTATTTT. The full variable domain, its missing parts supplied by reference TRBV5-1 and TRBJ2-3, is KAGVTQTPRYLIKTRGQQVTLSCSPISGHRSVSWYQQTPGQGLQFLFEYFSETQRNKGNFPGRFSGRQFSNSRSEMNVSTLELGDSALYLCASSLEGPGVVSTDTQYFGPGTRLTVL.

The genes are TRBV11-2 and TRBJ1-1; 8 nucleotides match TRBD1. The CDR3 runs 15 residues. The germline V gene encodes CDR1 SGHAT and CDR2 FQNNGV. The V and J ends lost 2 bases and 6 bases, in that order; junction bases with no gene match: 8. CDR3 nucleotides: TGTGCCAGCAGCTTATCCGGGGCAGGGGGCTCTGAAGCTTTCTTT. Protein product: CASSLSGAGGSEAFF.

The rearrangement uses TRBV2 and TRBJ2-2, with unresolved D. CDR1 is SNHLY, CDR2 FYNNEI, per germline. The CDR3 totals 13 residues. The V end lost 5 bases, the J end lost 6 bases, and 10 bases lay between the germline ends. The CDR3 is CASSPLSAGELFF. As DNA, the CDR3 is TGTGCCAGCAGTCCTCTATCCGCCGGGGAGCTGTTTTTT. Variable domain in full (rest from reference TRBV2 and TRBJ2-2): EPEVTQTPSHQVTQMGQEVILRCVPISNHLYFYWYRQILGQKVEFLVSFYNNEISEKSEIFDDQFSVERPDGSNFTLKIRSTKLEDSAMYFCASSPLSAGELFFGEGSRLTVL.